These 10 T cell receptor beta chains originate from one sample sequenced in a study of T-cell memory formation after mild COVID-19. MiXCR was run by TCRdb on the 5' RACE reads, yielding one entry per CDR3 protein. The sample gives about 400,000 distinct CDR3 sequences, more than 20% of which show up once; approximately 14% is in the top ten. Sequencing was done on a sample of PBMCs or a T cell subset sorted from them (not recorded which). The receptors were gathered from an adult woman who had mild COVID-19 (a few samples of this study predate the infection). Cell type and time point are not known.

Ten or more counts support this clonotype. The chain recombines TRBV4-3 with TRBJ2-7; TRBD2 agrees at 14 bases. This CDR3 spans 16 amino acids. The V segment lost 3 bases and the J segment 7 bases; nucleotides outside the gene matches: 8. CDR1 and CDR2 from the germline V gene are LGHNA and YSLEER. The CDR3 is CASSQSGLAGGEEQYF. The CDR3 DNA reads TGCGCCAGCAGCCAGTCCGGACTAGCGGGAGGCGAAGAGCAGTACTTC.

This rearrangement joins TRBV29-1 to TRBJ2-7, with 8 bases that match TRBD2. The CDR3 has 15 residues. Germline loops: CDR1 SQVTM, CDR2 ANQGSEA. Trimming removed 2 bases from V and 4 bases from J; junction bases left unmatched: 10. This CDR3 reads CSVEYLSGVRYEQYF. DNA of the CDR3: TGCAGCGTTGAATATCTTAGCGGGGTGAGATACGAGCAGTACTTC.

The chain employs TRBV27 and TRBJ1-2; perhaps TRBD1 as D (6 bases). Germline CDR1 and CDR2: MNHEY and SMNVEV (reference sequence). The CDR3 is 13 residues long. V lost 4 bases and J lost 4, with 10 bases in between. The CDR3 here is CASSSSGVYGYTF. In DNA form, the CDR3 reads TGTGCCAGCAGTTCCTCAGGGGTCTATGGCTACACCTTC.

The chain carries TRBV29-1 and TRBJ1-1; D uncertain. V was trimmed by 4 bases and J by 6 bases, leaving 12 bases between them. CDR1 and CDR2 from the germline V gene are SQVTM and ANQGSEA. There are 12 residues in the CDR3. CDR3 sequence reads: CSVVDLGAEAFF. CDR3 in DNA: TGCAGCGTTGTTGACCTGGGAGCTGAAGCTTTCTTT.

This chain joins TRBV5-1 and TRBJ1-1; no definite D call. The CDR3 runs 12 residues. The germline V and J ends were trimmed by 4 bases and 7 bases, with 11 bases remaining between them. From germline, CDR1 is SGHRS and CDR2 YFSETQ. The CDR3 protein is CASSENSDEAFF. In DNA form, the CDR3 reads TGCGCCAGCAGCGAGAACAGTGATGAAGCTTTCTTT.

This clonotype has only a few counts. The J gene is TRBJ2-5, the V gene TRBV27, with TRBD1 as a possible D gene (6 bases). Trimming cost V 5 bases and J 2 bases, with 15 bases left between them. Germline loops: CDR1 MNHEY, CDR2 SMNVEV (reference sequence). CDR3 size: 15 residues. CDR3 sequence (DNA): TGTGCCAGCAGTCGGAGGAGTGGGACACAAGAGACCCAGTACTTC. This codes for CASSRRSGTQETQYF.

This clonotype came up a few times. The chain carries TRBV4-2 and TRBJ1-4, with D maybe TRBD1 (5 bases). This CDR3 has 19 residues. Germline CDR1 reads LGHNA; CDR2 reads YNFKEQ. V shed 4 bases and J shed 6 bases, with 27 bases lying between them. The CDR3 loop reads CASSRNLDGAPVFDEKLFF. CDR3 bases: TGTGCCAGCAGCCGCAACCTCGATGGGGCGCCGGTTTTCGATGAAAAACTGTTTTTT.

J is TRBJ1-2 and V is TRBV30, with no clear D. CDR3 length equals 10 residues. V was shortened by 1 base and J by 8 bases, with 5 bases between the two germline ends. Germline lookup yields CDR1 GTSNPN and CDR2 SVGIG (reference sequence). The chain's CDR3 is CAWSALGYTF. The CDR3 DNA reads as TGTGCCTGGAGTGCTTTAGGCTACACCTTC.

This clonotype was detected a few times. The gene calls are TRBV12-3 or TRBV12-4 and TRBJ2-7; possible D gene TRBD1, 6 bases. This CDR3 is 14 amino acids long. The V end was cut by 5 bases, the J end by 2 bases, with 13 bases between. CDR3 DNA sequence: TGTGCCAGCAGTCTACGGGACACTGCCTACGAGCAGTACTTC. Its translation: CASSLRDTAYEQYF.

There are a few counts of this clonotype. The rearrangement joins TRBV12-3 or TRBV12-4 to TRBJ2-1, with D perhaps given as TRBD1 or TRBD2 (5 bases each). This CDR3 is built from 14 residues. The V gene lost 4 bases and the J gene lost 6 bases, with 13 bases spanning the gap. The CDR3 DNA reads as TGTGCCAGCAGTTGGACAATTCGGGGCAATGAGCAGTTCTTC. This sequence encodes CASSWTIRGNEQFF.